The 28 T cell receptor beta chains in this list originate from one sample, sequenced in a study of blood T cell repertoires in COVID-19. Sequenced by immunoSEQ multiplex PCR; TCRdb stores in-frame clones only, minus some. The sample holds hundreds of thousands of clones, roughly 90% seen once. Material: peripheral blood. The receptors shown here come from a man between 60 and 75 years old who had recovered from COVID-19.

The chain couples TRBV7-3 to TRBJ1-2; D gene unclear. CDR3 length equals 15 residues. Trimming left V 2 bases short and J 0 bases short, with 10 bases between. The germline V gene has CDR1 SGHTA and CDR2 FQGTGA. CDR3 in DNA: TGTGCCAGCAGCTTATCCGCGGGCTCTAACTATGGCTACACCTTC. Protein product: CASSLSAGSNYGYTF.

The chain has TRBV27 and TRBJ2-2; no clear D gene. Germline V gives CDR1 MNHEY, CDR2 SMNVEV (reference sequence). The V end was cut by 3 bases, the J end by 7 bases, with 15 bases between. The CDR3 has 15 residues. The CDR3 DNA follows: TGTGCCAGCAGTTTGGGCGAGCCCCCCAGCGGGGAGCTGTTTTTT. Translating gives CASSLGEPPSGELFF.

CDR3 sequence: CASSFQGQGNTIYF. CDR3 DNA sequence: TGCGCCAGCAGCTTCCAGGGGCAAGGAAACACCATATATTTT. The chain employs TRBV5-1 and TRBJ1-3; possibly TRBD1 for D (6 bases). Germline CDR1 reads SGHRS; CDR2 reads YFSETQ. The CDR3 totals 14 residues. V lost 2 bases, J lost 4 bases, and 10 bases lay in between. The full variable domain, rest sourced from reference TRBV5-1 and TRBJ1-3, is KAGVTQTPRYLIKTRGQQVTLSCSPISGHRSVSWYQQTPGQGLQFLFEYFSETQRNKGNFPGRFSGRQFSNSRSEMNVSTLELGDSALYLCASSFQGQGNTIYFGEGSWLTVV.

This CDR3 is CASSQGQGAVGNQPQHF. The CDR3 DNA reads as TGTGCCAGCAGCCAAGGACAGGGGGCCGTGGGCAATCAGCCCCAGCATTTT. V usage is TRBV11-2 and J usage is TRBJ1-5; TRBD1 matches at 11 bases. Germline V CDR1 and CDR2: SGHAT, FQNNGV. The length of the CDR3 is 17 residues. The J segment lost 2 bases and the V segment lost 5 bases, leaving 8 bases of the junction unmatched.

Here the CDR3 DNA reads TGTGCCAGCAGTAACTTACCCTTAGCGGGGACCCAGTACTTC. Translating gives CASSNLPLAGTQYF. V and J are TRBV2 and TRBJ2-5, with TRBD2 matching over 7 bases. CDR3 length equals 14 residues. Looked up from germline, CDR1 is SNHLY and CDR2 is FYNNEI. J was trimmed by 7 bases and V by 5 bases; bases with no gene match: 10.

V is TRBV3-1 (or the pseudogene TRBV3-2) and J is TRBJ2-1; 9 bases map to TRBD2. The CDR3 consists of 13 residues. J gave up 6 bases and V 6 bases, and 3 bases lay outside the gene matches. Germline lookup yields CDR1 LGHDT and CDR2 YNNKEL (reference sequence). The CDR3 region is CASRAGGANEQFF. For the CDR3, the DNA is TGTGCCAGCAGGGCGGGGGGGGCCAATGAGCAGTTCTTC.

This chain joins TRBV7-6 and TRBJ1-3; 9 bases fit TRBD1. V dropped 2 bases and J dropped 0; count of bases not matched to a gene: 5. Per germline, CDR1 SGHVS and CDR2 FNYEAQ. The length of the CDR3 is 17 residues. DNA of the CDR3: TGTGCCAGCAGCTTAAGGGCGACAGGGGGCTCTGGAAACACCATATATTTT. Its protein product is CASSLRATGGSGNTIYF.

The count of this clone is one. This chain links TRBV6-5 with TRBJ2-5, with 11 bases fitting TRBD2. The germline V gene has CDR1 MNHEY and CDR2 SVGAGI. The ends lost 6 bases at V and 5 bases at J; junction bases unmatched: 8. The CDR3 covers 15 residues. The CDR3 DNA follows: TGTGCCAGCAGGCTGACTAGCGGGGTGTGGGAGACCCAGTACTTC. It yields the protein CASRLTSGVWETQYF.

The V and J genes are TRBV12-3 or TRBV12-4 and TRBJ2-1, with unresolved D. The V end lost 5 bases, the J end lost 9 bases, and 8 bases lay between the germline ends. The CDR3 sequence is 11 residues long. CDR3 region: CASSAPGEQFF. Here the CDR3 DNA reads TGTGCCAGCAGTGCCCCCGGTGAGCAGTTCTTC.

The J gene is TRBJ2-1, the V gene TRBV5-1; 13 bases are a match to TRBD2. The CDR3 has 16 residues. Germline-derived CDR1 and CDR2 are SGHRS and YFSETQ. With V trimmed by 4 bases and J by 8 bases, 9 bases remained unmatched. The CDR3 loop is CASSLGLAGEIDEQFF. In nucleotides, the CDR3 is TGCGCCAGCAGCCTCGGACTAGCGGGAGAGATTGATGAGCAGTTCTTC.

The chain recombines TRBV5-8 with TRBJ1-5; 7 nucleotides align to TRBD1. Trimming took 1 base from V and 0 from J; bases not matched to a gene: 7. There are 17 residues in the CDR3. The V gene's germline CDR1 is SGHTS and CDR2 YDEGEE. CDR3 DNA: TGTGCCAGCAGCTTGAGGGCAGGGGGGAATAGCAATCAGCCCCAGCATTTT. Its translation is CASSLRAGGNSNQPQHF. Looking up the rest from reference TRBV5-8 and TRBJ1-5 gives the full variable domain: EAGVTQSPTHLIKTRGQQATLRCSPISGHTSVYWYQQALGLGLQFLLWYDEGEERNRGNFPPRFSGRQFPNYSSELNVNALELEDSALYLCASSLRAGGNSNQPQHFGDGTRLSIL.

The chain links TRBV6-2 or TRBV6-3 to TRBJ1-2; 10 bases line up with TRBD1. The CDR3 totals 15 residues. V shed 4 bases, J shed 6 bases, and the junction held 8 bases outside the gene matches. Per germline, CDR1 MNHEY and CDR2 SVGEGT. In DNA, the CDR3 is TGTGCCAGCAGTTTTTCCGGCGGGACAGGGGATGGCTACACCTTC. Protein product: CASSFSGGTGDGYTF.

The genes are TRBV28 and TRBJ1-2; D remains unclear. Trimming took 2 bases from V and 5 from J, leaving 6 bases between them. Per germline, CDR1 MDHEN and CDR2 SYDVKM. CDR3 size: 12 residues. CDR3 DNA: TGTGCCAGCAGTTTACAAGAGTATGGCTACACCTTC. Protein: CASSLQEYGYTF.

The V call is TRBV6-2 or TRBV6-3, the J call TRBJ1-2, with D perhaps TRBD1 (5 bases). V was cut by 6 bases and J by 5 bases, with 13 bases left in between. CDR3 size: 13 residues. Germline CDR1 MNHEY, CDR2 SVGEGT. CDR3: CASSPDRTYGYTF. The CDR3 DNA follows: TGTGCCAGCAGCCCCGACAGAACATATGGCTACACCTTC.

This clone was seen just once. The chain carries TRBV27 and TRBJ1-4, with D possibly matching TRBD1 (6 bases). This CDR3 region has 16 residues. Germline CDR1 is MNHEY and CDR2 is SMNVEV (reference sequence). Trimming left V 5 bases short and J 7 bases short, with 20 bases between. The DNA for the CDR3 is TGTGCCAGCAGTGATTTGTATGGGGGGGGGCCTGAAAAACTGTTTTTT. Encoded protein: CASSDLYGGGPEKLFF.

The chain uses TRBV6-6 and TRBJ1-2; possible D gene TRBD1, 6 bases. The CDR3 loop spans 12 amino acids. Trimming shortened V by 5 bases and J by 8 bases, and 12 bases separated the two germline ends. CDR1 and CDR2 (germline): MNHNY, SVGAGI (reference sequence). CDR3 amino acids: CASSLRGQGYTF. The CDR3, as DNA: TGTGCCAGCAGTCTCAGGGGTCAGGGCTACACCTTC.

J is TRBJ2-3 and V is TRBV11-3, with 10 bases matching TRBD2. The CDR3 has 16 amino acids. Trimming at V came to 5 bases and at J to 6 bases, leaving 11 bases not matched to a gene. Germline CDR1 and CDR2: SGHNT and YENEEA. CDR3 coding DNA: TGTGCCAGCAGCGCCAAGACTAGCGGGCCCCGGGATACGCAGTATTTT. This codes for CASSAKTSGPRDTQYF.

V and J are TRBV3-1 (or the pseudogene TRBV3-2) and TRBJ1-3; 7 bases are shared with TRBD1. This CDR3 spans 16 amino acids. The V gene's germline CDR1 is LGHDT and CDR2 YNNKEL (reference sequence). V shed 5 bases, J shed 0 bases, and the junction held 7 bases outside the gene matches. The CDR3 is CASSFRTGYSGNTIYF. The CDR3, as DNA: TGTGCCAGCAGCTTCCGGACAGGCTACTCTGGAAACACCATATATTTT.

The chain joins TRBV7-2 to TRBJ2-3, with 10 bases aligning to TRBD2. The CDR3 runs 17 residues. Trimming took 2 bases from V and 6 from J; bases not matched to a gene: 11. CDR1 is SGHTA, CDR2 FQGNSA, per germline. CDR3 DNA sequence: TGTGCCAGCAGCTTAATCAGCGGGAGGGGCCGAGGTGATACGCAGTATTTT. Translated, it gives CASSLISGRGRGDTQYF.

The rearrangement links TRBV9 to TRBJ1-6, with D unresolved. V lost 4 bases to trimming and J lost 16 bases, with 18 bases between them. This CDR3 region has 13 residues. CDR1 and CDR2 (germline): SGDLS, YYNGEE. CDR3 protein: CASSPRPGQQLHF. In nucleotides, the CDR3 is TGTGCCAGCAGCCCTCGGCCGGGTCAACAACTCCACTTT.

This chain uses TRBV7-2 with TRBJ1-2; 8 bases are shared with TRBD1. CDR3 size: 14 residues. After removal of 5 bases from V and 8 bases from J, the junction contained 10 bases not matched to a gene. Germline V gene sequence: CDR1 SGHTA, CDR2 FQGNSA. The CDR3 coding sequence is TGTGCCAGCAGCCCGAGGGACAGGCCTTACGGCTACACCTTC. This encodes CASSPRDRPYGYTF. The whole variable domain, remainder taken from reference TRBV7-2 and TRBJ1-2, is GAGVSQSPSNKVTEKGKDVELRCDPISGHTALYWYRQSLGQGLEFLIYFQGNSAPDKSGLPSDRFSAERTGGSVSTLTIQRTQQEDSAVYLCASSPRDRPYGYTFGSGTRLTVV.

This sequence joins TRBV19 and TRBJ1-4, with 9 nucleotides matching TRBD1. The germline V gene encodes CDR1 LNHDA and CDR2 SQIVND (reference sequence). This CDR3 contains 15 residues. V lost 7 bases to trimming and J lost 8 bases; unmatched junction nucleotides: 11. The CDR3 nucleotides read TGTGCCAGTACCATCACCGGGACAGGGAAGGAAAAACTGTTTTTT. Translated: CASTITGTGKEKLFF.

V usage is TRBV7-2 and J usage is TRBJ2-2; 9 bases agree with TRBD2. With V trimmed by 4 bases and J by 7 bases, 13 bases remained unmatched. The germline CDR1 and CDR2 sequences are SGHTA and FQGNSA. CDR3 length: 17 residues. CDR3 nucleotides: TGTGCCAGCAGCTCCGCGTTGGCGGGAGGGCAGGGCGGGGAGCTGTTTTTT. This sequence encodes CASSSALAGGQGGELFF.

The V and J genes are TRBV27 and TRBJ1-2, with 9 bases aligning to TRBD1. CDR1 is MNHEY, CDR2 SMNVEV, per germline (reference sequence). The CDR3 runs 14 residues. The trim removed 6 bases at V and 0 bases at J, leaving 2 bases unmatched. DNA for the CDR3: TGTGCCAGCAGGGGGACAGGGACTAACTATGGCTACACCTTC. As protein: CASRGTGTNYGYTF.

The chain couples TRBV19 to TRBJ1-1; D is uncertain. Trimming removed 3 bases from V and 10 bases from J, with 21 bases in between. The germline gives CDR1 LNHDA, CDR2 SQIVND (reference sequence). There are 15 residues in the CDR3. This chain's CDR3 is CASSIPRGEARGAFF. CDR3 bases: TGTGCCAGTAGTATCCCTCGAGGTGAAGCTCGAGGAGCTTTCTTT.

The DNA for the CDR3 is TGTGCCAGCAGCCAAGGGAGCGAGGGGGCGAGAGAGCAGTACTTC. This codes for CASSQGSEGAREQYF. This chain links TRBV4-2 with TRBJ2-7, with 7 nucleotides matching TRBD1. The V gene end was trimmed by 1 base and the J gene end by 7 bases; junction bases not matched to a gene: 10. This CDR3 is 15 amino acids long. Per the germline V gene, CDR1 is LGHNA and CDR2 is YNFKEQ.

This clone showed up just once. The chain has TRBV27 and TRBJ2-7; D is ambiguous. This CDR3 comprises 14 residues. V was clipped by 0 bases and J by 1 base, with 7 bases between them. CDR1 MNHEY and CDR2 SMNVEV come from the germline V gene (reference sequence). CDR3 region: CASSLSPGSYEQYF. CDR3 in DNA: TGTGCCAGCAGTTTATCGCCAGGTTCCTACGAGCAGTACTTC.

The CDR3 loop is CASSYFIRTREETQYF. CDR3 coding DNA: TGTGCCAGCAGTTACTTTATAAGGACTAGGGAAGAGACCCAGTACTTC. J is TRBJ2-5 and V is TRBV6-2 or TRBV6-3, with TRBD2 matching over 7 bases. The CDR3 loop spans 16 amino acids. The germline V gene has CDR1 MNHEY and CDR2 SVGEGT. J lost 3 bases, V lost 1 base, and 8 bases had no gene match.